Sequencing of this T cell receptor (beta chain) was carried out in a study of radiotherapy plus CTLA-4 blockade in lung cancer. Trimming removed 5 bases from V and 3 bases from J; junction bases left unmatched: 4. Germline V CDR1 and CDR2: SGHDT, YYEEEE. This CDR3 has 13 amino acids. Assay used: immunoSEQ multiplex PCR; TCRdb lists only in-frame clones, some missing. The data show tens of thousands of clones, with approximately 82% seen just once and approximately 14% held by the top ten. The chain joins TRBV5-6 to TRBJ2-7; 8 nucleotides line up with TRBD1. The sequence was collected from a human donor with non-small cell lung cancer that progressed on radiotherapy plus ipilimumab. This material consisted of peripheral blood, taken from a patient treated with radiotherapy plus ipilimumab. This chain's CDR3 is CASRMGTGYEQYF. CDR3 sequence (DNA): TGTGCCAGCAGGATGGGGACAGGCTACGAGCAGTACTTC.